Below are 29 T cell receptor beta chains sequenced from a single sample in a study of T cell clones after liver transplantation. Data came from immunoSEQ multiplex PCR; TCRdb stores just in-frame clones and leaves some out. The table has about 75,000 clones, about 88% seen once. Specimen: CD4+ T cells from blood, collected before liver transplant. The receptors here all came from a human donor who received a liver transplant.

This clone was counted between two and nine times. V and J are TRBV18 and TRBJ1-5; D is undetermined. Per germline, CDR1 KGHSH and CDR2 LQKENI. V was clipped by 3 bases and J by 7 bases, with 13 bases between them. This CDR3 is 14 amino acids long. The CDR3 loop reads CASSPDTVHQPQHF. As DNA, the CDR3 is TGTGCCAGCTCACCTGACACCGTACACCAGCCCCAGCATTTT.

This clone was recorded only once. The DNA of the CDR3 is TGTGCCAGTAGTATAGACGCCTACAATGAGCAGTTCTTC. Translating it yields CASSIDAYNEQFF. The chain couples TRBV19 to TRBJ2-1; unclear D gene. Germline values: CDR1 LNHDA, CDR2 SQIVND (reference sequence). V gave up 0 bases and J gave up 2 bases, with 2 bases separating them. The CDR3 sequence is 13 residues long.

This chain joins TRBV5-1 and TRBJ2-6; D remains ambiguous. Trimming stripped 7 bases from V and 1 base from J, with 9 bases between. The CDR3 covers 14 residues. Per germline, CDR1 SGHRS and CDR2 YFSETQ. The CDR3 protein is CASQFFSGANVLTF. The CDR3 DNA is TGCGCCAGCCAATTTTTTTCTGGGGCCAACGTCCTGACTTTC.

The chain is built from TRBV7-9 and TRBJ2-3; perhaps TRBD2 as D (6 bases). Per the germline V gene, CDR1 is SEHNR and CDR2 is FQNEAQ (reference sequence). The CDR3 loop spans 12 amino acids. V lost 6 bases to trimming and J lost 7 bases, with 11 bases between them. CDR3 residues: CASSLTSNTQYF. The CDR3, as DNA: TGTGCCAGCAGTTTAACTAGCAATACGCAGTATTTT. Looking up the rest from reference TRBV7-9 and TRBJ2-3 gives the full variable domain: DTGVSQNPRHKITKRGQNVTFRCDPISEHNRLYWYRQTLGQGPEFLTYFQNEAQLEKSRLLSDRFSAERPKGSFSTLEIQRTEQGDSAMYLCASSLTSNTQYFGPGTRLTVL.

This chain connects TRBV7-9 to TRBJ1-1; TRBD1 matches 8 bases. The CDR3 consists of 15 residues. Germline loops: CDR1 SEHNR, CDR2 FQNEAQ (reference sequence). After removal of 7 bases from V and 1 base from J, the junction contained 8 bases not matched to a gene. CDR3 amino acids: CASTFQGAPNTEAFF. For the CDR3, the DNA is TGTGCCAGCACCTTCCAGGGGGCGCCGAACACTGAAGCTTTCTTT.

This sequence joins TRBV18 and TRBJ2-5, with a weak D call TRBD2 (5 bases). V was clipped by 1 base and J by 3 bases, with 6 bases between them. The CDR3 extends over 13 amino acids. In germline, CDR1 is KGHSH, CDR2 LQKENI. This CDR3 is CASSPRGKETQYF. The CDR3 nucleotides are TGTGCCAGCTCACCACGAGGGAAAGAGACCCAGTACTTC.

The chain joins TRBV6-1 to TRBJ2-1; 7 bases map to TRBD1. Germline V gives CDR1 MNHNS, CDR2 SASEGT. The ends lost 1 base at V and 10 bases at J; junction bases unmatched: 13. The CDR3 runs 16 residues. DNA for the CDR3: TGTGCCAGCAGTGAAGTTACAGGGGCAACGTGGAGGGAGCAGTTCTTC. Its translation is CASSEVTGATWREQFF.

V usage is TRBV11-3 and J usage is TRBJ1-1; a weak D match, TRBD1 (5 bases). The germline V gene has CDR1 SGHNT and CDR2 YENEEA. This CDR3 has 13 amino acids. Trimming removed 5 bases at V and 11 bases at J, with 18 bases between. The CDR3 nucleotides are TGTGCCAGCAGCCGTATCAAGGGGAGCTCCGCTTTCTTT. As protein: CASSRIKGSSAFF.

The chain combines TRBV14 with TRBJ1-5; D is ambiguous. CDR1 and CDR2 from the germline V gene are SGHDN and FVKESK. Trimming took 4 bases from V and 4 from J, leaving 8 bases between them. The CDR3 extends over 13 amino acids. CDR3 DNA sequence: TGTGCCAGCAGCCTTACGGAAAATCAGCCCCAGCATTTT. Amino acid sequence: CASSLTENQPQHF.

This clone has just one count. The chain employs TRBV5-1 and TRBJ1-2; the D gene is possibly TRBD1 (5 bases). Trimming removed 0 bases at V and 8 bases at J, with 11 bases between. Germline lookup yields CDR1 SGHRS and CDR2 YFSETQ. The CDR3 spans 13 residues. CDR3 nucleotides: TGCGCCAGCAGCTTGGAGGGGAGTGGGGGCTACACCTTC. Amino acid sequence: CASSLEGSGGYTF.

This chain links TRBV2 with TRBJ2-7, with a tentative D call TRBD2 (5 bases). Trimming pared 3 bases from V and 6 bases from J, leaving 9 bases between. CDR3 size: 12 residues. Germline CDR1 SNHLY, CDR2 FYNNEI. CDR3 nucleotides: TGTGCCAGCAGTGACGACTACGGCGAGCAGTACTTC. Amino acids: CASSDDYGEQYF.

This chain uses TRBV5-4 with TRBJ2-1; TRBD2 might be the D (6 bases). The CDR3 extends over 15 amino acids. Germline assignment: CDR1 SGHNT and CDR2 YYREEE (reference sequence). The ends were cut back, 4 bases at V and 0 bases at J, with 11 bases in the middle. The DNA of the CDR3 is TGTGCCAGCAGCCACGGGGGAAGCTCCTACAATGAGCAGTTCTTC. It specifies CASSHGGSSYNEQFF.

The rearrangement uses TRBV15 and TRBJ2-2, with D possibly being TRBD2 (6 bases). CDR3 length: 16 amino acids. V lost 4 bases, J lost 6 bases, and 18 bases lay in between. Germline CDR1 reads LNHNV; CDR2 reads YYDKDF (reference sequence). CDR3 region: CATSKELAALAGELFF. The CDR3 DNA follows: TGTGCCACCAGCAAAGAACTAGCCGCCTTAGCCGGGGAGCTGTTTTTT.

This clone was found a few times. The CDR3 DNA sequence: TGTGCCAGCTCACCACCGGTCAGTGAGCAGTTCTTC. Its translation: CASSPPVSEQFF. The chain uses TRBV18 and TRBJ2-1; D unresolved. The CDR3 covers 12 residues. CDR1 and CDR2 (germline): KGHSH, LQKENI. V shed 0 bases and J shed 9 bases, with 6 bases lying between them.

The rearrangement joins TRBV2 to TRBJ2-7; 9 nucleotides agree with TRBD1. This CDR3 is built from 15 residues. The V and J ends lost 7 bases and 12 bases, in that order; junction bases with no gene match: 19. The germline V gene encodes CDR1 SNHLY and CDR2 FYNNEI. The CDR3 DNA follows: TGTGCCAGCAAGGGAAGGGCCTCGGGACAGGGCTTTCCGTACTTC. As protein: CASKGRASGQGFPYF.

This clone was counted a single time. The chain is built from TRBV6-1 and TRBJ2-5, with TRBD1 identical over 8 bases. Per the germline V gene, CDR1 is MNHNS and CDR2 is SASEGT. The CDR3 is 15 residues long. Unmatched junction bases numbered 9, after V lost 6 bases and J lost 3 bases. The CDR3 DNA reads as TGTGCCAGCAGCCGAGGGGACAGGCAGGAAGAGACCCAGTACTTC. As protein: CASSRGDRQEETQYF.

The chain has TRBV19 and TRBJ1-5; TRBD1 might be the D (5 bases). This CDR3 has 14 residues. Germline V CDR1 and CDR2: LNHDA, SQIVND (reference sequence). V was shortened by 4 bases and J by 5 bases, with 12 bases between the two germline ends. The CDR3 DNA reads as TGTGCCAGTAGTACTGGGGACGGCTATCAGCCCCAGCATTTT. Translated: CASSTGDGYQPQHF. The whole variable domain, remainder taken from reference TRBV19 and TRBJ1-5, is DGGITQSPKYLFRKEGQNVTLSCEQNLNHDAMYWYRQDPGQGLRLIYYSQIVNDFQKGDIAEGYSVSREKKESFPLTVTSAQKNPTAFYLCASSTGDGYQPQHFGDGTRLSIL.

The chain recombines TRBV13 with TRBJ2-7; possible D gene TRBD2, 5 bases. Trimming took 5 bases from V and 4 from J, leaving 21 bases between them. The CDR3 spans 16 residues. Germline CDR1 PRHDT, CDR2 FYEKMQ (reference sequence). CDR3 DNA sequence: TGTGCCAGCAGCCCCTCTGCGAGGGTAGCTCTATACGAGCAGTACTTC. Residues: CASSPSARVALYEQYF.

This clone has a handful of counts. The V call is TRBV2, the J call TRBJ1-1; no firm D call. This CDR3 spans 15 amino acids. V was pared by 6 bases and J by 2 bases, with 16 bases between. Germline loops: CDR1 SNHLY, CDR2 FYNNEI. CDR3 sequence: CASSLDIVVNTEAFF. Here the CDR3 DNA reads TGTGCCAGCAGCCTCGACATAGTGGTCAACACTGAAGCTTTCTTT.

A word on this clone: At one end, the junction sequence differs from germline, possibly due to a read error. The CDR3 protein is CASSLTAASHEQYF. CDR3 bases: TGTGCCAGCAGCTTAACGGCAGCCTCCCACGAGCAGTACTTC. The chain links TRBV7-8 to TRBJ2-5; D ambiguous. With the DNA end fitting TRBJ2-7 better, the J assignment may be wrong. Germline CDR1 SGHVS, CDR2 FQNEAQ. CDR3 length: 14 residues.

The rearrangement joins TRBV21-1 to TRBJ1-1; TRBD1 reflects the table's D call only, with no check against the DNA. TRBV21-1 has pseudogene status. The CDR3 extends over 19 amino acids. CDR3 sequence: CASSTRGPAVRGVNTEAFF. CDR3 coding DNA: TGTGCCAGCAGCACGCGAGGACCAGCTGTCAGGGGGGTAAACACTGAAGCTTTCTTT.

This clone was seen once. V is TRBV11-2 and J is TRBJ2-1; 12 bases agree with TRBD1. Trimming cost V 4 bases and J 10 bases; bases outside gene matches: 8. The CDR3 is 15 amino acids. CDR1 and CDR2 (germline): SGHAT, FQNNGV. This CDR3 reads CASSSSGTGGREQFF. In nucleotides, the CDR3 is TGTGCCAGCAGCTCCTCCGGGACAGGGGGCAGGGAGCAGTTCTTC.

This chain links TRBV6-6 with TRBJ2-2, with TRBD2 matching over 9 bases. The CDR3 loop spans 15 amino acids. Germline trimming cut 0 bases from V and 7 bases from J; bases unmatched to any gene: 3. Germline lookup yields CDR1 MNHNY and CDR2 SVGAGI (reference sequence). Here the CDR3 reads CASSYSSGSGGELFF. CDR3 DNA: TGTGCCAGCAGTTACTCTAGCGGGAGTGGCGGGGAGCTGTTTTTT.

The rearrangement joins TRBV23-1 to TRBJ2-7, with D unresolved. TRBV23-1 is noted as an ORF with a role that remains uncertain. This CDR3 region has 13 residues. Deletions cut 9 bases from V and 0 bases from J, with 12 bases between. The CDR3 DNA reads TGCGCCAGGGGAACGTCCCCCTCCTACGAGCAGTACTTC. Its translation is CARGTSPSYEQYF.

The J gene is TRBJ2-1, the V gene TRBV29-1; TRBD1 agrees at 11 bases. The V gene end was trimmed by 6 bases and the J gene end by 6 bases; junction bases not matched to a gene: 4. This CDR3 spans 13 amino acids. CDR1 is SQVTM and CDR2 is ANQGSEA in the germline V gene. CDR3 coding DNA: TGCAGCGTATGGGACAGGGGGGTCAATGAGCAGTTCTTC. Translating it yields CSVWDRGVNEQFF.

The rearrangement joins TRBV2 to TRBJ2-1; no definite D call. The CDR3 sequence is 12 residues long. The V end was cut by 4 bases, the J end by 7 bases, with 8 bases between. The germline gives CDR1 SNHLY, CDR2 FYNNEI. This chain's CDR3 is CASSVVINEQFF. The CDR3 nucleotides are TGTGCCAGCAGTGTAGTAATTAATGAGCAGTTCTTC.

CDR3 amino acids: CASSLAGTGGGGNTGELFF. The CDR3 bases are TGCGCCAGCAGCTTAGCCGGGACAGGGGGCGGCGGTAACACCGGGGAGCTGTTTTTT. The V and J genes are TRBV5-1 and TRBJ2-2; 12 positions agree with TRBD1. The length of the CDR3 is 19 residues. Unmatched junction bases numbered 10, after V lost 2 bases and J lost 2 bases. CDR1 and CDR2 (germline): SGHRS, YFSETQ. Complete variable domain (other parts from reference TRBV5-1 and TRBJ2-2): KAGVTQTPRYLIKTRGQQVTLSCSPISGHRSVSWYQQTPGQGLQFLFEYFSETQRNKGNFPGRFSGRQFSNSRSEMNVSTLELGDSALYLCASSLAGTGGGGNTGELFFGEGSRLTVL.

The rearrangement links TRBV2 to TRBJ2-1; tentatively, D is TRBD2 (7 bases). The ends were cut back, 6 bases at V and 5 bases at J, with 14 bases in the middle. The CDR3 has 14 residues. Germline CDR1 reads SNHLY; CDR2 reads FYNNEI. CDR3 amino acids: CASRKEGGDNEQFF. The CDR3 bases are TGTGCCAGCAGGAAGGAGGGGGGGGACAATGAGCAGTTCTTC.

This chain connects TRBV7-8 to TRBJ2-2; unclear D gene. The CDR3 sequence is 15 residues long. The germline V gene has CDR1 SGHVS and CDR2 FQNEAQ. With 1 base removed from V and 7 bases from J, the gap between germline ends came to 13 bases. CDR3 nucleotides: TGTGCCAGCAGCTTAGGGCAAATGGGTGGCGGGGAGCTGTTTTTT. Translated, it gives CASSLGQMGGGELFF.